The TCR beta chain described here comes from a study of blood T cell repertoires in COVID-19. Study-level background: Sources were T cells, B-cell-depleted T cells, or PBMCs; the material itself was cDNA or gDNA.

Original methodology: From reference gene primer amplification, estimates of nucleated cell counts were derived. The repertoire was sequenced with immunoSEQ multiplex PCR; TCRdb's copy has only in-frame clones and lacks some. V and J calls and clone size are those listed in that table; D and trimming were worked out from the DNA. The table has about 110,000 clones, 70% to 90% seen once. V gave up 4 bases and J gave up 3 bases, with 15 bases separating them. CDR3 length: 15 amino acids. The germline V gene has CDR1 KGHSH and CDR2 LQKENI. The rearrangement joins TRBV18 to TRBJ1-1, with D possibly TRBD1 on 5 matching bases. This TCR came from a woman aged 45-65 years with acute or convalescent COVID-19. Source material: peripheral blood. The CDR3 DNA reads TGTGCCAGCTCACTCTGGGGAGGGACGGACACTGAAGCTTTCTTT. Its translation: CASSLWGGTDTEAFF.